This T cell receptor (beta chain) is from a study of T-cell reconstitution after alpha-beta-depleted transplantation in children. Library preparation (for TCRbeta) was performed with unique molecular identifiers. TCRdb re-called the PCR reads with MiXCR, one entry per CDR3 protein. The table includes some 640,000 distinct CDR3 sequences, approximately 17% detected once. The V and J ends lost 3 bases and 5 bases, in that order; junction bases with no gene match: 4. This CDR3 comprises 15 residues. In germline, CDR1 is SGHTA, CDR2 FQGNSA. This clonotype originated in a human donor who donated a stem cell graft to a child with acute myeloid leukemia. J is TRBJ2-2 and V is TRBV7-2, with 9 bases aligning to TRBD1. Source: PBMCs from the stem cell graft donor, taken from the stem cell graft. The CDR3 DNA reads TGTGCCAGCAGCTTGATGACAGGGGGTACCGGGGAGCTGTTTTTT. Its translation: CASSLMTGGTGELFF.